This TCR beta chain was sequenced for a study of cytotoxic CD8 clonotypes in ibrutinib-treated CLL. Study details: Responses: around 25 partial, 2 complete; after median around 64 months, around 15 stayed remitted, roughly 12 progressed.

TCRdb keeps only in-frame clones here, not all; method: immunoSEQ multiplex PCR. The sample lists 75,000 to 80,000 clones, around four fifths occurring once. The germline V gene has CDR1 SGHRS and CDR2 YFSETQ. The CDR3 has 15 amino acids. The junction had 9 bases not matched to a gene; V was cut back by 5 bases and J by 5 bases. This material consisted of PBMCs, taken after 24 months of ibrutinib treatment. J is TRBJ2-5 and V is TRBV5-1; 10 bases agree with TRBD2. The TCR was taken from a human donor with chronic lymphocytic leukemia. This chain's CDR3 is CASRGLAGALETQYF. The CDR3 DNA is TGCGCCAGCAGAGGGCTAGCGGGAGCCTTGGAGACCCAGTACTTC.